The source of this T cell receptor (beta chain) is a study of T-cell reconstitution after alpha-beta-depleted transplantation in children. V lost 4 bases, J lost 2 bases, and 9 bases lay in between. Germline CDR1 is SEHNR and CDR2 is FQNEAQ (reference sequence). This CDR3 has 13 amino acids. This clonotype was picked up one time. Its antigen is as yet unknown. Preparing the TCRbeta library involved the use of unique molecular identifiers. TCRdb re-derived calls from the PCR reads in MiXCR, one entry per CDR3 protein. The data hold fewer than 700,000 distinct CDR3 sequences, with approximately 22% observed a single time. Study results and caveats: T cells produced anew were the main source of T-cell counts and diversity one year after transplant. The origin of alpha-beta T cells about two months after transplant was reportedly several hundred expanded graft clones.

The genes are TRBV7-9 and TRBJ2-7; D may be TRBD2 (6 bases). Source: PBMCs, mostly from graft donor cells, taken 360 days after TCRalphabeta/CD19-depleted stem cell transplant. The sequence derives from a boy under two years old who had a stem cell transplant for acute myeloid leukemia, so the T cells may come from the graft donor. The CDR3 is CASSWGGAYEQYF. The CDR3 DNA sequence: TGTGCCAGCAGCTGGGGAGGAGCCTACGAGCAGTACTTC.